The 9 T cell receptor beta chains in this list originate from one sample, sequenced in a study of cytomegalovirus exposure and HLA in healthy donors. PCR was performed using 60 Vbeta and 13 Jbeta primers. Method: immunoSEQ multiplex PCR; TCRdb's copy keeps in-frame clones and lacks some. The sample carries 95,000 to 150,000 clones, 50% to 75% recorded once. Input material: PBMCs. Receptors originate from a woman aged 40 to 50 in good health and CMV-seropositive.

This clone was counted between two and nine times. A junction end diverges from the germline sequence, so it may reflect a read error. This chain connects TRBV6-6 to TRBJ2-4; 9 positions match TRBD1. Germline assignment: CDR1 MNHNY and CDR2 SVGAGI (reference sequence). The CDR3 contains 15 residues. CDR3 loop: CASSHSGTGQNIQYF. The DNA of the CDR3 is TGTGCCAGCAGTCACTCCGGGACAGGGCAGAACATTCAGTACTTC.

The chain joins TRBV6-4 to TRBJ1-1, with TRBD1 identical over 8 bases. The CDR3 runs 13 residues. The germline V gene encodes CDR1 MRHNA and CDR2 SNTAGT. Trimming took 4 bases from V and 4 from J; bases not matched to a gene: 2. CDR3 sequence reads: CASSAGTGTEAFF. DNA of the CDR3: TGTGCCAGCAGTGCGGGGACAGGCACTGAAGCTTTCTTT.

The table lists this clone with a few counts. The rearrangement uses TRBV4-2 and TRBJ1-1; D may be TRBD1 (6 bases). V lost 6 bases, J lost 1 base, and 15 bases lay in between. The CDR3 runs 15 residues. Germline V gene lookup returns CDR1 LGHNA and CDR2 YNFKEQ. The chain's CDR3 is CASRRQVSENTEAFF. In DNA form, the CDR3 reads TGTGCCAGCAGGAGACAGGTCTCAGAGAACACTGAAGCTTTCTTT.

This clone has only one observation. The rearrangement uses TRBV5-6 and TRBJ2-7; D is possibly TRBD1 (5 bases). The CDR3 runs to 14 residues. V lost 0 bases and J lost 5, with 12 bases in between. CDR1 is SGHDT, CDR2 YYEEEE, per germline. CDR3 DNA sequence: TGTGCCAGCAGCTTGGATTTACAGGCGGACGAGCAGTACTTC. This translates into CASSLDLQADEQYF.

The chain carries TRBV4-2 and TRBJ2-4, with D possibly TRBD2 on 6 matching bases. V gave up 3 bases and J gave up 1 base, with 7 bases separating them. Germline assignment: CDR1 LGHNA and CDR2 YNFKEQ. The CDR3 has 14 residues. The CDR3: CASSQEGAKNIQYF. The CDR3 nucleotides are TGTGCCAGCAGCCAGGAGGGTGCCAAAAACATTCAGTACTTC.

The chain uses TRBV7-9 and TRBJ2-7; D perhaps matches TRBD2 (5 bases). The length of the CDR3 is 12 residues. CDR1 and CDR2 from the germline V gene are SEHNR and FQNEAQ (reference sequence). Deletions cut 5 bases from V and 6 bases from J, with 11 bases between. CDR3 in DNA: TGTGCCAGCAGCGGAGGACGAGGCGAGCAGTACTTC. Translated, it gives CASSGGRGEQYF.

This clone was detected a few times. V is TRBV5-4 and J is TRBJ1-5, with D tentatively TRBD1 (6 bases). Germline V gene data show CDR1 as SGHNT and CDR2 as YYREEE (reference sequence). CDR3 length: 14 residues. Trimming shortened V by 0 bases and J by 7 bases, and 11 bases separated the two germline ends. The CDR3 nucleotides are TGTGCCAGCAGCTTGGCAGGGGACGGGCAGCCCCAGCATTTT. Translation: CASSLAGDGQPQHF.

The chain combines TRBV18 with TRBJ2-3; tentatively, D is TRBD2 (6 bases). This CDR3 is 15 amino acids long. Per the germline V gene, CDR1 is KGHSH and CDR2 is LQKENI. Trimming shortened V by 6 bases and J by 5 bases, and 18 bases separated the two germline ends. Here the CDR3 DNA reads TGTGCCAGCTCCCCCGGAGGGGCTAAACTAGATACGCAGTATTTT. Translation gives CASSPGGAKLDTQYF.

The chain combines TRBV28 with TRBJ2-3, with 9 bases identical to TRBD2. CDR1 is MDHEN and CDR2 is SYDVKM in the germline V gene. The CDR3 consists of 16 residues. J gave up 4 bases and V 6 bases, and 11 bases lay outside the gene matches. Here the CDR3 reads CASRPISGRGSDTQYF. CDR3 bases: TGTGCCAGCAGGCCAATTAGCGGGAGAGGCTCAGATACGCAGTATTTT.